These 28 T cell receptor beta chains were all obtained from the same sample, sequenced in a study of OX40 agonist ivuxolimab in advanced cancers. This table comes from immunoSEQ multiplex PCR, and its TCRdb copy is limited to in-frame clones, with some not included. The sample shows under 85,000 clones, 70% to 90% of them seen only once. The source material was CD4+ or CD8+ T cells sorted from blood, sampled in a trial of the OX40 agonist ivuxolimab. These receptors were obtained from an adult with an advanced solid tumor such as melanoma, head and neck, liver or kidney cancer.

In nucleotides, the CDR3 is TGTGCCAGCAGTTACCAGAAACACCAAGAGACCCAGTACTTC. Translated, it gives CASSYQKHQETQYF. The gene calls are TRBV6-5 and TRBJ2-5; D remains unclear. V was pared by 2 bases and J by 0 bases, with 7 bases between. The germline V gene has CDR1 MNHEY and CDR2 SVGAGI. The CDR3 has 14 amino acids.

This clone was counted a single time. V and J are TRBV27 and TRBJ2-6; TRBD1 matches 9 bases. Per the germline V gene, CDR1 is MNHEY and CDR2 is SMNVEV (reference sequence). The CDR3 has 19 residues. The ends lost 1 base at V and 2 bases at J; junction bases unmatched: 9. The CDR3 DNA reads TGTGCCAGCAGTTTATGGTTTGGGACAGGGATTCCTGGGGCCAACGTCCTGACTTTC. This encodes CASSLWFGTGIPGANVLTF.

This clone was seen more than once but under ten times. In DNA, the CDR3 is TGTGCCAGCAGCCGCCGGCAGGGGTACGAGCAGTACTTC. Encoded protein: CASSRRQGYEQYF. The chain employs TRBV2 and TRBJ2-7, with D perhaps TRBD1 (6 bases). The CDR3 runs 13 residues. V was pared by 6 bases and J by 4 bases, with 13 bases between. Germline V lookup: CDR1 SNHLY, CDR2 FYNNEI.

This clone appeared once. The rearrangement joins TRBV27 to TRBJ1-4; 7 bases are shared with TRBD1. Germline V lookup: CDR1 MNHEY, CDR2 SMNVEV (reference sequence). V lost 5 bases to trimming and J lost 4 bases; unmatched junction nucleotides: 13. CDR3 length: 17 residues. The CDR3 sequence: CASSPLLRTGRNEKLFF. The CDR3 nucleotides read TGTGCCAGCAGTCCACTACTCCGGACAGGTCGTAATGAAAAACTGTTTTTT.

V is TRBV5-1 and J is TRBJ2-5; the match to TRBD2 covers 15 bases. The CDR3 contains 18 residues. Germline V gene sequence: CDR1 SGHRS, CDR2 YFSETQ. Losses at the gene ends were 4 bases for V and 0 bases for J; bases not matched to a gene: 7. The CDR3 nucleotides are TGCGCCAGCAGCCTAGGGACTAGCGGGGGGATTAACCAAGAGACCCAGTACTTC. This translates into CASSLGTSGGINQETQYF.

The chain has TRBV28 and TRBJ2-5; no clear D. The germline V gene has CDR1 MDHEN and CDR2 SYDVKM. The CDR3 loop spans 13 amino acids. V shed 2 bases and J shed 0 bases, with 4 bases lying between them. Here the CDR3 DNA reads TGTGCCAGCAGTTTAATCAACCAAGAGACCCAGTACTTC. Translated, it gives CASSLINQETQYF.

V gene TRBV7-3 combines with J gene TRBJ2-2, with D unclear. V gave up 2 bases and J gave up 5 bases, with 9 bases separating them. From germline, CDR1 is SGHTA and CDR2 FQGTGA. The CDR3 consists of 14 residues. CDR3 in DNA: TGTGCCAGCAGCTTAGGGCTCCCGACCGGGGAGCTGTTTTTT. It translates to CASSLGLPTGELFF.

The J gene is TRBJ1-1, the V gene TRBV28; D possibly corresponds to TRBD1 (6 bases). CDR1 is MDHEN, CDR2 SYDVKM, per germline. The CDR3 is 11 residues long. Trimming stripped 7 bases from V and 7 bases from J, with 10 bases between. The CDR3, as DNA: TGTGCCAGCATTCAGGACAGTGAAGCTTTCTTT. This translates into CASIQDSEAFF.

The chain joins TRBV5-4 to TRBJ2-6; D call uncertain. Trimming cost V 0 bases and J 1 base, with 5 bases left between them. Germline values: CDR1 SGHNT, CDR2 YYREEE (reference sequence). The CDR3 contains 15 residues. In DNA form, the CDR3 reads TGTGCCAGCAGCTTGGGAGCGTCTGGGGCCAACGTCCTGACTTTC. It codes for CASSLGASGANVLTF.

The table lists this clone with a count of one. The chain links TRBV9 to TRBJ1-2; D is unclear. Trimming removed 3 bases at V and 8 bases at J, with 11 bases between. Looked up from germline, CDR1 is SGDLS and CDR2 is YYNGEE. The CDR3 has 12 amino acids. CDR3 sequence: CASSARLGGYTF. The CDR3 bases are TGTGCCAGCAGCGCCCGGCTGGGGGGCTACACCTTC.

There are a few counts of this clone. V gene TRBV5-1 combines with J gene TRBJ1-1; tentative D call: TRBD1 (6 bases). V was pared by 9 bases and J by 7 bases, with 25 bases between. CDR3 length: 15 residues. Per the germline V gene, CDR1 is SGHRS and CDR2 is YFSETQ. CDR3 nucleotide sequence: TGCGCCACCCAGCAGGGGAACAGGGCTTTAGATGAAGCTTTCTTT. The encoded protein is CATQQGNRALDEAFF. Filled out from reference TRBV5-1 and TRBJ1-1, the complete variable domain reads KAGVTQTPRYLIKTRGQQVTLSCSPISGHRSVSWYQQTPGQGLQFLFEYFSETQRNKGNFPGRFSGRQFSNSRSEMNVSTLELGDSALYLCATQQGNRALDEAFFGQGTRLTVV.

CDR3 coding DNA: TGTGCCTGGAGTTCTCCCGACGGAGGTGAAAAACTGTTTTTT. It specifies CAWSSPDGGEKLFF. The chain combines TRBV30 with TRBJ1-4; no clear D gene. The germline CDR1 and CDR2 sequences are GTSNPN and SVGIG (reference sequence). Trimming stripped 2 bases from V and 7 bases from J, with 14 bases between. The CDR3 runs 14 residues. Looking up the rest from reference TRBV30 and TRBJ1-4 gives the full variable domain: SQTIHQWPATLVQPVGSPLSLECTVEGTSNPNLYWYRQAAGRGLQLLFYSVGIGQISSEVPQNLSASRPQDRQFILSSKKLLLSDSGFYLCAWSSPDGGEKLFFGSGTQLSVL.

In DNA form, the CDR3 reads TGCGCCAGCAGCTTGGACGGGATGAACACTGAAGCTTTCTTT. It specifies CASSLDGMNTEAFF. The chain combines TRBV5-1 with TRBJ1-1; no firm D call. Germline V lookup: CDR1 SGHRS, CDR2 YFSETQ. CDR3 length equals 14 residues. Trimming stripped 0 bases from V and 0 bases from J, with 6 bases between.

The V call is TRBV7-8, the J call TRBJ1-5, with D uncertain. The CDR3 is 16 residues long. The V and J ends lost 1 base and 0 bases respectively, with 10 bases between them. Germline assignment: CDR1 SGHVS and CDR2 FQNEAQ. CDR3 sequence: CASSLESSYSNQPQHF. The CDR3 DNA follows: TGTGCCAGCAGCTTAGAGTCTTCGTATAGCAATCAGCCCCAGCATTTT.

The rearrangement joins TRBV19 to TRBJ1-4; 8 positions match TRBD1. CDR3 length equals 14 residues. V trimming: 6 bases; J trimming: 8 bases; junction bases outside the gene matches: 8. CDR1 LNHDA and CDR2 SQIVND come from the germline V gene (reference sequence). The CDR3 DNA reads as TGTGCCAGTAGCCAGGGGGCCCGCGGGGAAAAACTGTTTTTT. Its protein is CASSQGARGEKLFF.

The rearrangement uses TRBV2 and TRBJ1-2; no firm D call. Trimming stripped 3 bases from V and 4 bases from J, with 6 bases between. The length of the CDR3 is 12 residues. The V gene's germline CDR1 is SNHLY and CDR2 FYNNEI. The CDR3 sequence: CASSEYSYGYTF. The CDR3 bases are TGTGCCAGCAGTGAGTACAGCTATGGCTACACCTTC.

This rearrangement joins TRBV5-4 to TRBJ2-5; 7 bases align to TRBD2. The junction had 8 bases not matched to a gene; V was cut back by 5 bases and J by 4 bases. CDR1 and CDR2 (germline): SGHNT, YYREEE (reference sequence). CDR3 length: 14 amino acids. CDR3 region: CASRPGTGGETQYF. The CDR3 DNA is TGTGCCAGCAGGCCGGGAACGGGGGGAGAGACCCAGTACTTC.

The genes are TRBV4-1 and TRBJ2-7, with 13 positions matching TRBD2. Trimming removed 1 base from V and 4 bases from J; junction bases left unmatched: 4. The CDR3 runs 16 residues. CDR1 MGHRA and CDR2 YSYEKL come from the germline V gene. CDR3 in amino acids: CASSQVGLAGTYEQYF. DNA for the CDR3: TGCGCCAGCAGCCAAGTGGGACTAGCGGGGACTTACGAGCAGTACTTC.

The rearrangement joins TRBV6-6 to TRBJ2-5; 8 positions match TRBD2. The CDR3 is 15 amino acids. V was clipped by 6 bases and J by 4 bases; unmatched bases: 10. CDR1 is MNHNY and CDR2 is SVGAGI in the germline V gene (reference sequence). CDR3 region: CASSRRGGLGETQYF. Written as DNA, the CDR3 is TGTGCCAGCAGCCGTCGGGGGGGCTTAGGAGAGACCCAGTACTTC.

The chain recombines TRBV9 with TRBJ2-7, with D maybe TRBD2 (6 bases). V lost 4 bases to trimming and J lost 6 bases, with 11 bases between them. This CDR3 is built from 12 residues. The germline V gene has CDR1 SGDLS and CDR2 YYNGEE. The CDR3: CASSHQGGEQYF. The CDR3 bases are TGTGCCAGCAGCCACCAGGGAGGCGAGCAGTACTTC.

This rearrangement joins TRBV10-3 to TRBJ2-2; 7 bases are shared with TRBD1. Germline CDR1 is ENHRY and CDR2 is SYGVKD. The V and J ends lost 4 bases and 6 bases, in that order; junction bases with no gene match: 11. CDR3 length: 16 amino acids. The CDR3 DNA is TGTGCCATCAGTGTTGAAGGGGGCGGACTGGCCGGGGAGCTGTTTTTT. It translates to CAISVEGGGLAGELFF.

J is TRBJ2-1 and V is TRBV5-1; D may correspond to TRBD1 or TRBD2 (6 bases each). CDR1 and CDR2 (germline): SGHRS, YFSETQ. This CDR3 has 14 residues. Trimming stripped 4 bases from V and 5 bases from J, with 13 bases between. The CDR3 DNA reads TGCGCCAGCAGCATTAGGGGGGCCAACAATGAGCAGTTCTTC. Amino acids: CASSIRGANNEQFF.

This rearrangement joins TRBV4-2 to TRBJ1-3; D gene unclear. With 4 bases removed from V and 4 bases from J, the gap between germline ends came to 17 bases. Germline values: CDR1 LGHNA, CDR2 YNFKEQ. The CDR3 sequence is 16 residues long. CDR3 in amino acids: CASSPMLGNGGNTIYF. CDR3 DNA: TGTGCCAGCAGCCCTATGCTGGGAAACGGGGGAAACACCATATATTTT.

In regard to this clone: Other DNA sequences of this sample code for an identical CDR3. The chain uses TRBV5-4 and TRBJ2-5; D possibly uses TRBD1 or TRBD2 (5 bases each). The germline V gene encodes CDR1 SGHNT and CDR2 YYREEE (reference sequence). Trimming took off 1 base at V and 5 bases at J, with 9 bases between the two ends. The CDR3 consists of 13 residues. CDR3 protein: CASSLRGGETQYF. In DNA, the CDR3 is TGTGCCAGCAGCTTGAGGGGCGGGGAGACCCAGTACTTC.

The chain combines TRBV5-1 with TRBJ1-1; D is unclear. V dropped 0 bases and J dropped 0 bases, with 9 bases sitting between them. This CDR3 region has 15 residues. CDR1 and CDR2 (germline): SGHRS, YFSETQ. The CDR3 sequence is CASSLGSGMNTEAFF. Here the CDR3 DNA reads TGCGCCAGCAGCTTGGGGTCAGGAATGAACACTGAAGCTTTCTTT.

This clone has only one observation. This chain joins TRBV7-8 and TRBJ1-2; D is ambiguous. This CDR3 is 11 amino acids long. CDR1 and CDR2 from the germline V gene are SGHVS and FQNEAQ. Trimming shortened V by 2 bases and J by 13 bases, and 11 bases separated the two germline ends. The CDR3 DNA reads TGTGCCAGCAGCTTAAAAGGGTTGAGCACCTTC. Encoded protein: CASSLKGLSTF. Variable domain in full (rest from reference TRBV7-8 and TRBJ1-2): GAGVSQSPRYKVAKRGQDVALRCDPISGHVSLFWYQQALGQGPEFLTYFQNEAQLDKSGLPSDRFFAERPEGSVSTLKIQRTQQEDSAVYLCASSLKGLSTFGSGTRLTVV.

V is TRBV7-2 and J is TRBJ2-5; TRBD1 is a possible D gene (5 bases). Germline CDR1 and CDR2: SGHTA and FQGNSA. The length of the CDR3 is 16 residues. V lost 0 bases, J lost 5 bases, and 16 bases lay in between. This CDR3 is CASSLAISSGRETQYF. The CDR3 region has the DNA TGTGCCAGCAGCTTAGCGATCAGTTCAGGGCGGGAGACCCAGTACTTC.

V and J are TRBV5-1 and TRBJ2-2, with D possibly matching TRBD1 (5 bases). The germline V gene has CDR1 SGHRS and CDR2 YFSETQ. The CDR3 is 14 amino acids. The V end was cut by 0 bases, the J end by 6 bases, with 9 bases between. DNA of the CDR3: TGCGCCAGCAGCTTGGGGACAACAGCCGGGGAGCTGTTTTTT. Amino acids: CASSLGTTAGELFF.